Given below is one T cell receptor beta chain in context. A junction end diverges from the germline sequence, so it may reflect a read error. The sample comes from a study of blood T cell repertoires in COVID-19. Original handling: Counts of nucleated cells, estimated from reference gene primer amplification, were obtained. This table comes from immunoSEQ multiplex PCR, and its TCRdb copy is limited to in-frame clones, with some not included. From that table come the V and J calls and clone size; the DNA was used to work out D and trimming. Found here are about 240,000 clones, about 80% of them singletons; the top ten hold more than 8%. The source is an elderly woman with acute or convalescent COVID-19. The sequencing input was peripheral blood.

CDR3 nucleotides: TGTGCCACACTGGGACAGGTCTATCGCTACACCTTC. Translation: CATLGQVYRYTF. The rearrangement uses TRBV6-5 and TRBJ1-2; 8 nucleotides agree with TRBD1. This CDR3 is built from 12 residues. The V gene's germline CDR1 is MNHEY and CDR2 SVGAGI.